This T cell receptor (beta chain) was observed in a study of blood T cell repertoires in COVID-19. Across the whole study: The origin of the acute and convalescent COVID-19 samples was the United States, Italy and Spain. PBMCs, B-cell-depleted T cells, or T cells were the source of the cDNA or gDNA that made up the material.

In the source study's methods: Nucleated cell counts were estimated from reference gene primer amplification. Sequencing used immunoSEQ multiplex PCR; TCRdb keeps in-frame clones, though not all of them. For V, J and clone size, that table is used; D and trimming come from the DNA. The sample contains 200,000 or so clones, 65% to 90% of which appear only once. CDR3 size: 15 residues. The chain employs TRBV21-1 and TRBJ2-3; the listed D gene, TRBD2, was not tested against the DNA. TRBV21-1 is flagged as a pseudogene. The receptor was derived from a man aged 40-49 years who had recovered from COVID-19. The sequenced sample was peripheral blood. This CDR3 reads CASRPGRELPDTQYF. The DNA of the CDR3 is TGTGCCAGTCGCCCTGGGCGGGAGTTACCAGATACGCAGTATTTT.